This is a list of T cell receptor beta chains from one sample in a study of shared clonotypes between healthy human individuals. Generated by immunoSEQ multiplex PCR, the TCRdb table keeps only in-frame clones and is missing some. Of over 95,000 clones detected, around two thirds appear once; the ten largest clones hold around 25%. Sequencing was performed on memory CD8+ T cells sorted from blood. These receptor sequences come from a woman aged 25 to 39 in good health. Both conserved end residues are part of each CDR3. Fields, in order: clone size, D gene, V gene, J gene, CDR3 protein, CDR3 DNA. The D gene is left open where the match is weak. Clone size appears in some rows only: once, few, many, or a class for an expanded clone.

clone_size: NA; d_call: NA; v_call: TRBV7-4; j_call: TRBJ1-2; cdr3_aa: CASSLTEGIVDGYTF; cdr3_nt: TGTGCCAGCAGTTTGACCGAGGGGATCGTGGATGGCTACACCTTC
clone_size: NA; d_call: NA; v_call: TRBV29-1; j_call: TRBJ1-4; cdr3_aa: CSVEAGGKLFF; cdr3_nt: TGCAGCGTTGAAGCAGGTGGAAAACTGTTTTTT
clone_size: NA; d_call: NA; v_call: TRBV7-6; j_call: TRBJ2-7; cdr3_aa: CASSLLVRGYEQYF; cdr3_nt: TGTGCCAGCAGCTTACTGGTCCGAGGGTACGAGCAGTACTTC
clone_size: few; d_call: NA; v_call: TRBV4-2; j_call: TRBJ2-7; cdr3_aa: CASSQDDASPSYEQYF; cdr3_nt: TGTGCCAGCAGCCAAGATGATGCGTCCCCTTCCTACGAGCAGTACTTC
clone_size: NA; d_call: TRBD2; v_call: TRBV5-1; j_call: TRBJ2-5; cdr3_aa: CASSFRRLAGVLETQYF; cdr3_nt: TGCGCCAGCAGCTTCAGAAGACTAGCGGGAGTTTTGGAGACCCAGTACTTC
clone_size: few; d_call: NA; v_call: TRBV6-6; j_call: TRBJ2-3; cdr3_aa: CASSYAADTQYF; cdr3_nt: TGTGCCAGCAGTTACGCAGCAGATACGCAGTATTTT
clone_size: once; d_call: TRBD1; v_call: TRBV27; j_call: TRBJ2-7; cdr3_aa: CASRTLGQSYEQYF; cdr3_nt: TGTGCCAGCAGAACATTGGGACAGTCCTACGAGCAGTACTTC
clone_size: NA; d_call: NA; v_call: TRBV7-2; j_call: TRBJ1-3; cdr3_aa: CASSMPGVGNTIYF; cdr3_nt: TGTGCCAGCTCTATGCCCGGAGTTGGAAACACCATATATTTT
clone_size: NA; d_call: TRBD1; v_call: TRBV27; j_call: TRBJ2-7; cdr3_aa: CASSFSGQGYEQYF; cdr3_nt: TGTGCCAGCAGTTTTTCGGGACAGGGCTACGAGCAGTACTTC
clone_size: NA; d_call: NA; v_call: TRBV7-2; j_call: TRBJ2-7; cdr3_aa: CASSPMADEQYF; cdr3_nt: TGTGCCAGCAGCCCAATGGCGGACGAGCAGTACTTC
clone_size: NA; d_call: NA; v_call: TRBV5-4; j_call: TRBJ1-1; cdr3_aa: CASRGNTEAFF; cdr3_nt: TGTGCCAGCCGGGGGAACACTGAAGCTTTCTTT
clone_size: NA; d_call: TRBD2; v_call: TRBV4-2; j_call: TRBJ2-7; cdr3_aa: CASSQDPLADSYEQYF; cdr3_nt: TGTGCCAGCAGCCAAGATCCCCTAGCGGACTCCTACGAGCAGTACTTC
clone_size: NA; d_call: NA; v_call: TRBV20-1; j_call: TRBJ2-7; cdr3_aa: CSAMGSYEQYF; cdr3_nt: TGCAGTGCTATGGGGAGCTACGAGCAGTACTTC
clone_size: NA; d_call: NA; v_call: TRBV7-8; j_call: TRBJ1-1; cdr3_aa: CASSLVGVNTEAFF; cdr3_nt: TGTGCCAGCAGCTTAGTCGGGGTGAACACTGAAGCTTTCTTT